The clone carrying this TCR beta chain occurred once. This sample was taken from a study of T cell changes during pregnancy in multiple sclerosis. The germline gives CDR1 LNHDA, CDR2 SQIVND (reference sequence). V lost 1 base and J lost 4; bases outside the gene matches: 5. This CDR3 is built from 16 residues. TCRdb's copy holds only in-frame clones and misses some; the assay was immunoSEQ multiplex PCR. The sample has 100,000 or so clones; 94% are singletons. The input for sequencing was peripheral blood, taken in the third trimester of pregnancy. J is TRBJ2-1 and V is TRBV19, with 9 bases that match TRBD1. The source is a female donor with multiple sclerosis, enrolled in a pregnancy study. For the CDR3, the DNA is TGTGCCAGTAGTATAGGGTCTGGGACAGGGTACAATGAGCAGTTCTTC. Amino acids: CASSIGSGTGYNEQFF.